A selection of T cell receptor beta chains follows, all from one sample in a study of blood T cell repertoires in COVID-19. Repertoires were generated with immunoSEQ multiplex PCR, while TCRdb's copy carries only in-frame clones and drops some. The sample includes 70,000 to 100,000 clones, 70% to 90% seen only once; the top ten take 1.2%. Sequencing was carried out using peripheral blood. The source is a man aged 80 or over with active or convalescent COVID-19. The CDR3 runs from the conserved cysteine through the conserved F or W. The D gene is left open where the match is weak. The size field is filled for only some rows; it gives once, few, many or a size class.

>TRBD1|-|TRBJ1-2|TRBV30
CAWRGQGDNGYTF
TGTGCCTGGAGAGGACAGGGGGATAATGGCTACACCTTC
>-|-|TRBJ2-1|TRBV7-2
CASRVRSNEQFF
TGTGCCAGCCGGGTGAGAAGCAATGAGCAGTTCTTC
>TRBD1|few|TRBJ2-5|TRBV5-5
CASSLLTGEETQYF
TGTGCCAGCAGTTTACTGACAGGGGAAGAGACCCAGTACTTC
>-|once|TRBJ1-6|TRBV18
CASSPRALRNSPLHF
TGTGCCAGCTCACCACGCGCCTTGCGGAATTCACCCCTCCACTTT
>-|-|TRBJ1-5|TRBV28
CASSPRLKYQPQHF
TGTGCCAGCAGTCCGAGACTGAAGTATCAGCCCCAGCATTTT
>TRBD2|-|TRBJ2-5|TRBV7-8
CASSLATGGQETQYF
TGTGCCAGCAGCTTAGCTACGGGGGGTCAAGAGACCCAGTACTTC
>TRBD1|-|TRBJ1-2|TRBV14
CASSQATATGIGYTF
TGTGCCAGCAGCCAAGCGACCGCGACAGGGATTGGCTACACCTTC
>-|-|TRBJ1-2|TRBV6-5
CASSRVRRNYGYTF
TGTGCCAGCAGCCGCGTCCGGAGAAACTATGGCTACACCTTC
>TRBD2|-|TRBJ2-1|TRBV11-3
CASSLTGGNEQFF
TGTGCCAGCAGCTTGACGGGGGGAAATGAGCAGTTCTTC
>-|-|TRBJ1-5|TRBV7-2
CASSYNNQPQHF
TGTGCCAGCAGCTATAATAATCAGCCCCAGCATTTT
>TRBD1|-|TRBJ2-7|TRBV6-5
CASSHPGQGIYEQYF
TGTGCCAGCAGTCACCCGGGACAGGGGATCTACGAGCAGTACTTC
>TRBD1|-|TRBJ2-3|TRBV5-1
CATKIEPDRVADTQYF
TGCGCCACCAAAATAGAACCGGACAGGGTTGCAGATACGCAGTATTTT
>TRBD1|-|TRBJ2-3|TRBV11-1
CASSGRGPADTQYF
TGTGCCAGCAGCGGCAGGGGGCCGGCAGATACGCAGTATTTT
>-|-|TRBJ1-6|TRBV5-1
CASSLQGLHSPLHF
TGCGCCAGCAGCTTGCAGGGGCTGCATTCACCCCTCCACTTT
>TRBD2|-|TRBJ2-4|TRBV7-8
CASSQPLAGGDIQYF
TGTGCCAGCAGCCAACCTCTAGCGGGAGGGGACATTCAGTACTTC
>-|-|TRBJ2-1|TRBV7-9
CASSVGRFGRTEKNEQFF
TGTGCCAGCAGCGTCGGTCGGTTCGGCCGGACAGAAAAAAATGAGCAGTTCTTC
>-|-|TRBJ1-3|TRBV5-1
CASTIQGHSGNTIYF
TGCGCCAGCACCATACAGGGCCACTCTGGAAACACCATATATTTT
>-|-|TRBJ2-3|TRBV24-1
CATSDPSVLGKDTQYF
TGTGCCACCAGTGACCCCAGCGTCCTGGGTAAAGATACGCAGTATTTT
>-|-|TRBJ2-1|TRBV29-1
CSVEVAQHYNEQFF
TGCAGCGTTGAAGTTGCACAGCATTACAATGAGCAGTTCTTC
>TRBD2|-|TRBJ2-7|TRBV5-1
CASSLVPREVYEQYF
TGCGCCAGCAGCTTGGTTCCGCGGGAGGTATACGAGCAGTACTTC
>TRBD1|-|TRBJ1-2|TRBV4-2
CASSQDQGQTLLVYGYTF
TGTGCCAGCAGCCAAGATCAGGGACAGACACTCTTAGTTTATGGCTACACCTTC
>-|-|TRBJ1-1|TRBV29-1
CSVGGPNTEAFF
TGCAGCGTTGGAGGGCCAAACACTGAAGCTTTCTTT
>TRBD1|-|TRBJ2-1|TRBV7-8
CASYGTGSYNEQFF
TGTGCCTCGTACGGGACAGGGTCCTACAATGAGCAGTTCTTC
>-|few|TRBJ1-2|TRBV6-5
CASSQQGFYGYTF
TGTGCCAGCAGCCAACAGGGCTTTTATGGCTACACCTTC
>-|-|TRBJ1-1|TRBV30
CAWGKGGGTEAFF
TGTGCCTGGGGCAAAGGGGGGGGAACTGAAGCTTTCTTT
>-|-|TRBJ1-4|TRBV6-5
CASSSSGPSEKLFF
TGTGCCAGCAGTTCGAGCGGCCCTAGTGAAAAACTGTTTTTT
>TRBD1|-|TRBJ1-1|TRBV2
CASSIGTGDEAFF
TGTGCCAGCAGTATAGGGACAGGGGATGAAGCTTTCTTT
>-|-|TRBJ1-3|TRBV4-1
CASSQDLRVGNTIYF
TGCGCCAGCAGCCAAGATCTGAGGGTTGGAAACACCATATATTTT
>-|-|TRBJ2-7|TRBV5-1
CASSSMTESYEQYF
TGCGCCAGCAGCTCGATGACAGAGTCCTACGAGCAGTACTTC
>TRBD2|-|TRBJ2-7|TRBV28
CASSTTGTSYEQYF
TGTGCCAGCTCAACGACCGGGACTAGCTACGAGCAGTACTTC
>TRBD2|few|TRBJ2-1|TRBV29-1
CSVGASGSSEQFF
TGCAGCGTTGGGGCTAGCGGGAGCAGTGAGCAGTTCTTC
>TRBD1|-|TRBJ2-1|TRBV27
CASSRPGTGGYEQFF
TGTGCCAGCAGCAGACCCGGGACAGGGGGGTATGAGCAGTTCTTC
>-|-|TRBJ1-2|TRBV20-1
CSAHPLRGYTF
TGCAGTGCTCACCCTTTGCGTGGCTACACCTTC